This T cell receptor beta chain originates from a study of T-cell reconstitution after alpha-beta-depleted transplantation in children. TCRbeta library preparation incorporated unique molecular identifiers. From the PCR reads, TCRdb called clonotypes with MiXCR, one entry per CDR3 protein. The sample holds about 980,000 distinct CDR3 sequences, less than 30% seen once. Germline V gives CDR1 SGHTA, CDR2 FQGNSA. Trimming took off 2 bases at V and 2 bases at J, with 10 bases between the two ends. The CDR3 loop spans 15 amino acids. Study-level findings and limits: There were reportedly several hundred expanded graft clones from which alpha-beta T cells came about two months after transplant. Among T cells one year after transplant, newly produced cells accounted for most counts and diversity. The high TCRbeta diversity at day 60 in some patients came from surviving recipient T cells and thymic progenitors.

Remarks on this clonotype: Its antigen is currently unknown.

The genes are TRBV7-2 and TRBJ2-1; D not certain. Sequenced material: PBMCs, mostly from graft donor cells, taken 360 days after TCRalphabeta/CD19-depleted stem cell transplant. This receptor was taken from a boy under two years old who had a stem cell transplant for SCID, so the T cells may come from the graft donor. CDR3 loop: CASSLIVDTYNEQFF. CDR3 sequence (DNA): TGTGCCAGCAGCTTAATAGTCGATACCTACAATGAGCAGTTCTTC.